Listed below are T cell receptor beta chains from one sample, sequenced in a study of CD8+ T cells in alopecia areata. Some clones are missing from TCRdb's copy, which holds only in-frame ones; the method was immunoSEQ multiplex PCR. The table lists 200,000 to 250,000 clones, 50% to 60% of them singletons. This material consisted of CD4+ T cells sorted from blood, taken at week 4, from a patient treated with tofacitinib. All receptors derive from a human donor with alopecia areata. CDR3s leave out the opening cysteine and the closing phenylalanine or tryptophan.

j_call	v_call	cdr3_aa
TRBJ1-6	TRBV19	ASSLPGGGSPLH
TRBJ2-6	TRBV18	ASSPPGQGSFAGANVLT
TRBJ2-3	TRBV7-2	ASTGLAVTDTQY
TRBJ1-1	TRBV7-9	ASSLDEVMNTEAF
TRBJ2-4	TRBV5-1	ASSGQGPKNIQY
TRBJ1-2	TRBV29-1	SVDGRRPPLYGYT
TRBJ1-1	TRBV29-1	SVRARLNTEAF
TRBJ2-2	TRBV5-1	ASSLSGQANTGELF
TRBJ1-1	TRBV4-3	ASSQGPLKYTEAF
TRBJ1-5	TRBV11-2	ASSQDRQGQPQH
TRBJ2-7	TRBV7-6	ASQPLAGVSYEQY
TRBJ1-2	TRBV4-3	ASSQEAANYGYT
TRBJ2-7	TRBV11-3	ASSLAAPGGRTYEQY
TRBJ2-5	TRBV30	AWSELAGGETQY
TRBJ2-1	TRBV7-2	ASSLVGGTSYNEQF
TRBJ2-7	TRBV11-3	ASSSGTSGGGEQY
TRBJ2-3	TRBV29-1	SVRGGGRGADTQY
TRBJ1-5	TRBV25-1	ASRNSGENQPQH
TRBJ1-1	TRBV4-1	ASSQASGRGRWFVDTEAF
TRBJ2-4	TRBV10-3	AISGSGAGIQY
TRBJ2-1	TRBV30	ACRFGPGSYNEQF
TRBJ2-3	TRBV5-1	ASRRGDSHTDTQY
TRBJ2-1	TRBV7-2	ASSLDNPYNEQF
TRBJ1-1	TRBV5-6	ASSFSVGSKMKNTEAF
TRBJ1-2	TRBV30	AWSVDFGQAYGYT
TRBJ2-3	TRBV12-5	ASSWSTDTQY
TRBJ1-5	TRBV5-1	ASSYEGQGNQPQH
TRBJ2-4	TRBV5-1	ASSLVERGSMQY
TRBJ1-1	TRBV29-1	SVEDLQGQGEAF
TRBJ1-2	TRBV29-1	SVESDYGYT
TRBJ2-7	TRBV4-1	ASSQVNQPSYEQY
TRBJ1-1	TRBV9	ASSVEARTGGGTEAF
TRBJ2-5	TRBV28	ASSLPGEETQY
TRBJ2-5	TRBV29-1	SVVGPRQETQY
TRBJ1-2	TRBV29-1	SVEAGRTGPLNYGYT
TRBJ2-7	TRBV18	ASSPSQRERQY